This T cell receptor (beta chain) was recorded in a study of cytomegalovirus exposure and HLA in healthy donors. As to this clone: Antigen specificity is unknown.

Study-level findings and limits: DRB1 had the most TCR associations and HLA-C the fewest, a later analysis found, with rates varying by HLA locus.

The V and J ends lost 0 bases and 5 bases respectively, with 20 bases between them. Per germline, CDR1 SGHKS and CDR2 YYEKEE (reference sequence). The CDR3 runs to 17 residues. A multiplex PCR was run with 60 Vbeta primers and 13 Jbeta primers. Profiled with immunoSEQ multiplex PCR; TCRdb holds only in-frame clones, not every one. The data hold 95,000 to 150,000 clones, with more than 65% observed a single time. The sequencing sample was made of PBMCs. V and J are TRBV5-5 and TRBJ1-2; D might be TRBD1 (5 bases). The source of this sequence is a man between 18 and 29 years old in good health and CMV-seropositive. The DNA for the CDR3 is TGTGCCAGCAGCTTGGCGCCAGGGCAAAGTCATTTGTATGGCTACACCTTC. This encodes CASSLAPGQSHLYGYTF.